Each of the 5 T cell receptor beta chains below was sequenced from the same sample in a study of control samples from healthy donors and cancer patients. Libraries were prepared by immunoSEQ multiplex PCR; TCRdb keeps only in-frame clonotypes and omits some of them. Among 55,000 to 90,000 clones, about 87% were seen once, and the ten largest hold under 30%. Sequencing input: blood. The receptors derive from a man over 45 in good health.

The chain uses TRBV6-5 and TRBJ1-1; D unclear. V lost 6 bases, J lost 2 bases, and 10 bases lay in between. Germline V gene data show CDR1 as MNHEY and CDR2 as SVGAGI. The CDR3 is 13 amino acids. CDR3 in amino acids: CASRDRYNTEAFF. CDR3 in DNA: TGTGCCAGCAGGGATAGATACAACACTGAAGCTTTCTTT.

This chain links TRBV7-9 with TRBJ2-3; tentatively, D is TRBD1 (5 bases). Germline CDR1 reads SEHNR; CDR2 reads FQNEAQ (reference sequence). The CDR3 sequence is 17 residues long. Trimming pared 5 bases from V and 0 bases from J, leaving 18 bases between. CDR3 protein: CASSALRQCPSTDTQYF. DNA for the CDR3: TGTGCCAGCAGCGCACTCAGACAGTGCCCGAGCACAGATACGCAGTATTTT.

The V gene is TRBV5-1, the J gene TRBJ1-6, with 7 bases fitting TRBD1. V shed 4 bases, J shed 6 bases, and the junction held 4 bases outside the gene matches. The CDR3 consists of 14 residues. In germline, CDR1 is SGHRS, CDR2 YFSETQ. The CDR3 DNA reads TGCGCCAGCAGCCTTCGACAGGGTAATTCACCCCTCCACTTT. Translating it yields CASSLRQGNSPLHF.

The J gene is TRBJ2-1, the V gene TRBV6-2 or TRBV6-3; D might be TRBD2 (6 bases). Germline-derived CDR1 and CDR2 are MNHEY and SVGEGT. V was clipped by 0 bases and J by 2 bases, with 17 bases between them. The CDR3 is 18 amino acids. CDR3 amino acids: CASSYSAGTGSTYNEQFF. DNA for the CDR3: TGTGCCAGCAGTTACTCTGCCGGGACTGGGAGTACCTACAATGAGCAGTTCTTC.

This chain joins TRBV5-6 and TRBJ2-7, with 8 bases fitting TRBD1. Looked up from germline, CDR1 is SGHDT and CDR2 is YYEEEE. CDR3 size: 13 residues. V dropped 4 bases and J dropped 3; count of bases not matched to a gene: 3. Here the CDR3 reads CASSGGQDYEQYF. The CDR3 coding sequence is TGTGCCAGCAGCGGGGGACAGGACTACGAGCAGTACTTC.